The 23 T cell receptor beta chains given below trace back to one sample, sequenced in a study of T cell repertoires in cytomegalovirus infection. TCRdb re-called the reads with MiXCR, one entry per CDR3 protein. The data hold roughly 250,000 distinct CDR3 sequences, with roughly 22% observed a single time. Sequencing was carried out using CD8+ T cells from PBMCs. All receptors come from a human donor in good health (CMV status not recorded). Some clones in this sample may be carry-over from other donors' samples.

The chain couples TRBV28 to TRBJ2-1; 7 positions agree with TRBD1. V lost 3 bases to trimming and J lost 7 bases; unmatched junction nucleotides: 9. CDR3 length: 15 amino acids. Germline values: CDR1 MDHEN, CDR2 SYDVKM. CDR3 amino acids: CASSLVQGVRNEQFF. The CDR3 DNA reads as TGTGCCAGCAGTTTGGTTCAGGGGGTTCGGAATGAGCAGTTCTTC.

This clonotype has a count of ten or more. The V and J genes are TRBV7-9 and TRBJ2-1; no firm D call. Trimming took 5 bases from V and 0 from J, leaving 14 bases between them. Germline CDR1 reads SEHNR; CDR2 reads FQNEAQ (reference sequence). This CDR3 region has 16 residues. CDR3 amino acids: CASSQPDGSSYNEQFF. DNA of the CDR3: TGTGCCAGCAGCCAGCCCGACGGTAGCTCCTACAATGAGCAGTTCTTC.

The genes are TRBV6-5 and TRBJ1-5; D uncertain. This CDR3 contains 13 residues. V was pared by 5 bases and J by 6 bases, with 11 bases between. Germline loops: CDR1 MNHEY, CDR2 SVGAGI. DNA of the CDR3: TGTGCCAGCAGTACCGAGGCGGGTCAGCCCCAGCATTTT. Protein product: CASSTEAGQPQHF.

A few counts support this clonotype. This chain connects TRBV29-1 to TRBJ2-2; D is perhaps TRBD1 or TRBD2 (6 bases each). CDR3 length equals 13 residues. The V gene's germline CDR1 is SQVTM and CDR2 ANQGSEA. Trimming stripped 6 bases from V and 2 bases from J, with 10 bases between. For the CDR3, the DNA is TGCAGCGTCGGGGGCCTAAACACCGGGGAGCTGTTTTTT. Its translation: CSVGGLNTGELFF.

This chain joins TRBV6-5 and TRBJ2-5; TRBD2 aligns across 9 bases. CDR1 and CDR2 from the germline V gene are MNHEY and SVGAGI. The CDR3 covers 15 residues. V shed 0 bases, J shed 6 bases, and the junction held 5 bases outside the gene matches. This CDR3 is CASSYSAGGQKTQYF. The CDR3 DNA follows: TGTGCCAGCAGTTACTCGGCGGGGGGGCAAAAGACCCAGTACTTC.

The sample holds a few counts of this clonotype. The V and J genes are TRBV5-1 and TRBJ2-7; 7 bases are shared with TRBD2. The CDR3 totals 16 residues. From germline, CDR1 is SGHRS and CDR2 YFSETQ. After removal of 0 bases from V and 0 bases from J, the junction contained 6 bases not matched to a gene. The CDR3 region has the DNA TGCGCCAGCAGCTTGGGGGCAGCGGGGAGCTCCTACGAGCAGTACTTC. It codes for CASSLGAAGSSYEQYF.

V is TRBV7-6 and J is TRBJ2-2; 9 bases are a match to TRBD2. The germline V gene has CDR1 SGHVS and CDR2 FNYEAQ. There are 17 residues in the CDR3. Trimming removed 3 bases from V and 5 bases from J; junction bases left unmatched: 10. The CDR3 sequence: CASSFASGEHWTGELFF. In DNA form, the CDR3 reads TGTGCCAGCAGCTTCGCTAGCGGGGAACACTGGACCGGGGAGCTGTTTTTT.

The CDR3 reads CASTPGGGVEQYF. CDR3 nucleotides: TGTGCCAGCACCCCCGGGGGAGGGGTCGAGCAGTACTTC. This rearrangement joins TRBV6-6 to TRBJ2-7, with 7 positions matching TRBD2. Germline assignment: CDR1 MNHNY and CDR2 SVGAGI (reference sequence). The CDR3 spans 13 residues. The trim removed 7 bases at V and 6 bases at J, leaving 9 bases unmatched.

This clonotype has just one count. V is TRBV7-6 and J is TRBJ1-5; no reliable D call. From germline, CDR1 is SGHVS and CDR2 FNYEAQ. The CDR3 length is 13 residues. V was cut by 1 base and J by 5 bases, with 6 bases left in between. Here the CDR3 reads CASSLGNDQPQHF. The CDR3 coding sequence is TGTGCCAGCAGCTTAGGGAATGATCAGCCCCAGCATTTT.

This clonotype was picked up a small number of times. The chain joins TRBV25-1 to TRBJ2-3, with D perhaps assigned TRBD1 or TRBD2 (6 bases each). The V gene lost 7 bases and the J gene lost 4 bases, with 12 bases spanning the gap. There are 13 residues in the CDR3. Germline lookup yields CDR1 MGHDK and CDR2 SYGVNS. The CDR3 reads CASMGGRSDTQYF. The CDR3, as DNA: TGTGCCAGCATGGGGGGCCGATCAGATACGCAGTATTTT.

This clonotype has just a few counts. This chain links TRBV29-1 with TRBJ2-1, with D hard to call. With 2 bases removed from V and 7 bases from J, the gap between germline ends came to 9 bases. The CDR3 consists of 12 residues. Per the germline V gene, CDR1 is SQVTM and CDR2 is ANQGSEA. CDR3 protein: CSVEFVVNEQFF. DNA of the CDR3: TGCAGCGTTGAATTCGTGGTTAATGAGCAGTTCTTC.

This CDR3 reads CASSATLDGAEAFF. The DNA for the CDR3 is TGTGCCAGTAGTGCGACGCTGGACGGGGCTGAAGCTTTCTTT. J is TRBJ1-1 and V is TRBV19; D is unresolved. V lost 5 bases and J 6 bases, leaving 16 bases between the germline ends. The V gene's germline CDR1 is LNHDA and CDR2 SQIVND (reference sequence). There are 14 residues in the CDR3.

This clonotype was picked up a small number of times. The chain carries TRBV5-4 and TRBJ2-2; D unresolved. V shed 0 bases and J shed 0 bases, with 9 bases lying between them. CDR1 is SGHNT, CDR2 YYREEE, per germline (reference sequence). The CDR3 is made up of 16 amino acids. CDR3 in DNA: TGTGCCAGCAGCTTGGGTCACGAAGCGAACACCGGGGAGCTGTTTTTT. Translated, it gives CASSLGHEANTGELFF.

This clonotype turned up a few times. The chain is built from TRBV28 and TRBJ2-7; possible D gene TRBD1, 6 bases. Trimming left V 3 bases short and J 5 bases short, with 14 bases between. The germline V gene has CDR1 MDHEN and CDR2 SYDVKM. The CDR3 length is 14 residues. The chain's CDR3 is CASSLGQGSHEQYF. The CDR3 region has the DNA TGTGCCAGCAGTTTGGGGCAGGGGTCCCACGAGCAGTACTTC.

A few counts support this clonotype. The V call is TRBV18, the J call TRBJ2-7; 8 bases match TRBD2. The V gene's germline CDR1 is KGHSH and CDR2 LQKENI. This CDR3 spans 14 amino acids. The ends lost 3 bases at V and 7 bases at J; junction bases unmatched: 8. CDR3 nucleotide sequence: TGTGCCAGCTCACCTGGGCGGGGGGTTCCGGAGCAGTACTTC. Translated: CASSPGRGVPEQYF.

The CDR3, as DNA: TGTGCCAGCAGTTTAAGTAACTATGGCTACACCTTC. Protein: CASSLSNYGYTF. V usage is TRBV12-3 or TRBV12-4 and J usage is TRBJ1-2; D unclear. Trimming shortened V by 2 bases and J by 1 base, and 2 bases separated the two germline ends. The CDR3 has 12 amino acids.

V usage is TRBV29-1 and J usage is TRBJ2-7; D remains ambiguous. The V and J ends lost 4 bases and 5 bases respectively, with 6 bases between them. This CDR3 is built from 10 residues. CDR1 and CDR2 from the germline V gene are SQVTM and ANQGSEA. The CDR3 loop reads CSVVGNEQYF. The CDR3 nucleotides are TGCAGCGTTGTGGGGAACGAGCAGTACTTC.

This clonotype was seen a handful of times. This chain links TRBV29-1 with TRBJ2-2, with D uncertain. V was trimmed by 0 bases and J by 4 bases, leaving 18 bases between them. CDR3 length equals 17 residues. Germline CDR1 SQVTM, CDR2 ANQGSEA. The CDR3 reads CSVEDAGPDTRTGELFF. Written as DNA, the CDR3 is TGCAGCGTTGAAGACGCAGGCCCCGATACTCGCACCGGGGAGCTGTTTTTT.

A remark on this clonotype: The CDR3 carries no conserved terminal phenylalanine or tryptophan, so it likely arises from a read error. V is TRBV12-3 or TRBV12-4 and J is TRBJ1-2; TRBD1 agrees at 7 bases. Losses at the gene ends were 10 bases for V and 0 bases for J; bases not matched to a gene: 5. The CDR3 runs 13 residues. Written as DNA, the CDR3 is TGTGCCATTGACAGGGAAACTAACTATGGCTACACCCTC. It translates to CAIDRETNYGYTL.

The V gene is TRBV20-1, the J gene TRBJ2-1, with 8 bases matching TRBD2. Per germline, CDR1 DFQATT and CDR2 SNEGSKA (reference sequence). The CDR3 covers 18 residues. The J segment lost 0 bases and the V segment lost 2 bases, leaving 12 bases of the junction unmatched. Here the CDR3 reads CSARPPMDSGSSYNEQFF. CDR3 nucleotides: TGCAGTGCTAGACCCCCAATGGACAGCGGGAGCTCCTACAATGAGCAGTTCTTC.

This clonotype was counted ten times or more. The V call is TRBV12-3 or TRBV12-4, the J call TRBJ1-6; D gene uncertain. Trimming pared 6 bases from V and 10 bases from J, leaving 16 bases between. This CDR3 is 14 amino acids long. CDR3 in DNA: TGTGCCAGCAGCGCCTCCTTGGTGGGATCACCCCTCCACTTT. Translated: CASSASLVGSPLHF.

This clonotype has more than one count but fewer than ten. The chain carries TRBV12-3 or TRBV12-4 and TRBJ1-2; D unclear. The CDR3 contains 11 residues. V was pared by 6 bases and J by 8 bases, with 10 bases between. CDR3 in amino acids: CASRTGAGYTF. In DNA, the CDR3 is TGTGCCAGCAGGACCGGAGCGGGCTACACCTTC.

CDR3 sequence reads: CASSLVSTDTEAFF. For the CDR3, the DNA is TGTGCCAGCAGCTTGGTAAGCACGGACACTGAAGCTTTCTTT. The chain employs TRBV5-5 and TRBJ1-1; D call uncertain. V shed 0 bases and J shed 3 bases, with 9 bases lying between them. This CDR3 has 14 residues. CDR1 and CDR2 (germline): SGHKS, YYEKEE (reference sequence).